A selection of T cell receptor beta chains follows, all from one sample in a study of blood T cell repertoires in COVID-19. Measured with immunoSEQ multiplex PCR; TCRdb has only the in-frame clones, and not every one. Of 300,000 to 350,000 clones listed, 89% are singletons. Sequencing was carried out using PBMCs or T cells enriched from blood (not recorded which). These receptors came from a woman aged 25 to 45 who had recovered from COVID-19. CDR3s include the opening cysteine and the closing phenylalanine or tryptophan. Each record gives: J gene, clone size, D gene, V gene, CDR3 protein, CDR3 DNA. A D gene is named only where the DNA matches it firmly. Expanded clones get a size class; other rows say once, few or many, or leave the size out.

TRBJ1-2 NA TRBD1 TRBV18 CASSPGQEGYGYTF TGTGCCAGCTCGCCGGGACAGGAAGGCTATGGCTACACCTTC
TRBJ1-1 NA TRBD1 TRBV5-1 CASSFTGQGGTEAFF TGCGCCAGCAGCTTTACGGGACAGGGAGGCACTGAAGCTTTCTTT
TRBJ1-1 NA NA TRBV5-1 CASSLDGRPAFF TGCGCCAGCAGCTTGGACGGCAGGCCAGCTTTCTTT
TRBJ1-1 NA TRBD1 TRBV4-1 CASSQTGAAPEAFF TGCGCCAGCAGCCAAACAGGGGCCGCGCCGGAAGCTTTCTTT
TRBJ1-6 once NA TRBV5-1 CASSLTGSSYNSPLHF TGCGCCAGCAGCTTGACAGGGAGCTCCTATAATTCACCCCTCCACTTT
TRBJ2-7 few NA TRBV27 CASSFQGLGYEQYF TGTGCCAGCAGTTTTCAGGGCCTGGGCTACGAGCAGTACTTC
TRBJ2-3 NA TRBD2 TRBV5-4 CASSSEAGLNLRTQYF TGTGCCAGCAGTTCAGAAGCGGGACTAAACCTACGTACGCAGTATTTT
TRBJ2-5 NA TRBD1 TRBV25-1 CASSDMTGTRAQETQYF TGTGCCAGCAGTGACATGACAGGGACGAGGGCACAAGAGACCCAGTACTTC
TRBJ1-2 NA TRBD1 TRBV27 CASSLGQGHGYTF TGTGCCAGCAGTCTCGGACAGGGACATGGCTACACCTTC
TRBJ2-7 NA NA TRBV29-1 CSVEDWTSGEQYF TGCAGCGTTGAAGATTGGACGAGCGGAGAGCAGTACTTC
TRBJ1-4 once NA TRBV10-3 CAISEQLTGNNEKLFF TGTGCCATCAGTGAACAACTGACGGGGAATAATGAAAAACTGTTTTTT
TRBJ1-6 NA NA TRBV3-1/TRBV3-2 CASSQEGSSSPLHF TGTGCCAGCAGCCAAGAGGGGAGCAGTTCACCCCTCCACTTT
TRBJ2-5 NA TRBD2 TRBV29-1 CSVELGRRLLAGETQYF TGCAGCGTTGAGTTGGGCAGAAGACTCCTAGCGGGGGAGACCCAGTACTTC
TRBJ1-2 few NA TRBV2 CASVVDSSNYGYTF TGTGCCAGCGTAGTCGACAGTTCTAACTATGGCTACACCTTC
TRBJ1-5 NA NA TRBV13 CASTQRGRREPQHF TGTGCCAGCACCCAACGGGGGAGAAGAGAGCCCCAGCATTTT
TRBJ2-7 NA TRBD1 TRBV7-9 CASSSQGTGTREQYF TGTGCCAGCAGCTCCCAAGGGACAGGTACCCGCGAGCAGTACTTC
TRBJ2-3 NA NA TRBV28 CASGLLGDTQYF TGTGCCAGCGGACTGCTTGGGGATACGCAGTATTTT
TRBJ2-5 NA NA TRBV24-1 CATSDLPSGDHETQYF TGTGCCACCAGTGATTTGCCGTCAGGGGACCACGAGACCCAGTACTTC
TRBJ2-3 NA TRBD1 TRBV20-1 CSASTLGQGGTDTQYF TGCAGTGCTAGTACACTCGGACAGGGTGGCACAGATACGCAGTATTTT
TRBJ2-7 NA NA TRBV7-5 CARSPLSRVGGYEQYF TGTGCCAGAAGCCCGCTGAGCCGCGTAGGGGGCTACGAGCAGTACTTC
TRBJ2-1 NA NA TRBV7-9 CASSLSPDAEGNEQFF TGTGCCAGCAGCTTATCCCCTGACGCAGAGGGTAATGAGCAGTTCTTC
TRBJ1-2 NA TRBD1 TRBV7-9 CASSRDRVYGYTF TGTGCCAGCAGCCGAGACAGGGTCTATGGCTACACCTTC
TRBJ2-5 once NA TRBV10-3 CAISEPGLEETQYF TGTGCCATCAGTGAGCCCGGACTGGAAGAGACCCAGTACTTC
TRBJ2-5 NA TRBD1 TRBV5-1 CASSPWTGEGETQYF TGCGCCAGCAGCCCGTGGACAGGGGAGGGAGAGACCCAGTACTTC
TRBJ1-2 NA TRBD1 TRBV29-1 CSGKETGGVYGYTF TGCAGCGGTAAGGAGACAGGGGGAGTATATGGCTACACCTTC
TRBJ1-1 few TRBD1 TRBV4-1 CASSLTGTGVTEAFF TGCGCCAGCAGCCTTACCGGGACAGGAGTGACTGAAGCTTTCTTT
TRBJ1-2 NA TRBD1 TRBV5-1 CASSSSHVTGQMNYGYTF TGCGCCAGCAGCTCTTCCCATGTGACGGGACAGATGAACTATGGCTACACCTTC
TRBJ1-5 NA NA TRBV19 CASSIIRQGGQPQHF TGTGCCAGTAGTATTATCCGGCAGGGTGGGCAGCCCCAGCATTTT
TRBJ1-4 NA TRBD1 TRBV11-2 CASSSDTGAHEKLFF TGTGCCAGCAGCTCGGATACAGGGGCCCATGAAAAACTGTTTTTT
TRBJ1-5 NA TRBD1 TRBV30 CAWSARGQGWQPQHF TGTGCCTGGAGTGCGAGAGGACAGGGTTGGCAGCCCCAGCATTTT
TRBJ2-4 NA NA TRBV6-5 CASSYSVDRRKNIQYF TGTGCCAGCAGTTACTCGGTAGACAGGAGAAAAAACATTCAGTACTTC
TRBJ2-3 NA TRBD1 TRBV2 CASRRGQSTDTQYF TGTGCCAGCAGACGGGGACAGAGCACAGATACGCAGTATTTT
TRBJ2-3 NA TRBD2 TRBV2 CASKSGTHTDTQYF TGTGCCAGCAAAAGCGGGACCCACACAGATACGCAGTATTTT
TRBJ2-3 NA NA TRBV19 CASSISAGLTDTQYF TGTGCCAGTAGTATATCCGCGGGGTTGACAGATACGCAGTATTTT
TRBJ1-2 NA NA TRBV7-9 CASSLGTSGDGYTF TGTGCCAGCAGCCTTGGGACCTCGGGAGATGGCTACACCTTC
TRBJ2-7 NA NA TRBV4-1 CASSHNRDNYEQYF TGCGCCAGCAGCCATAACCGGGACAACTACGAGCAGTACTTC
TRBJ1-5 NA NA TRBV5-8 CASSREHSNQPQHF TGTGCCAGCAGCAGGGAGCATAGCAATCAGCCCCAGCATTTT
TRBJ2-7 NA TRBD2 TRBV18 CASSQISGSLYEQYF TGTGCCAGCTCACAAATTAGCGGGAGCCTCTACGAGCAGTACTTC
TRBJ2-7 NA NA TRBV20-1 CSVDSGYEQYF TGCAGTGTTGATAGCGGCTACGAGCAGTACTTC
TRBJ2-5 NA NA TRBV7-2 CASSLVEMVETQYF TGTGCCAGCAGCTTAGTTGAGATGGTGGAGACCCAGTACTTC
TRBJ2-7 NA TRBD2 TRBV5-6 CASSPGGWFPGILRDEQYF TGTGCCAGCAGCCCGGGAGGGTGGTTTCCCGGGATACTTCGAGACGAGCAGTACTTC
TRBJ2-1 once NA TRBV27 CASSLLGPDEQFF TGTGCCAGCAGTCTCCTAGGTCCGGATGAGCAGTTCTTC
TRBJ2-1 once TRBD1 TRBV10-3 CAINAGQGLNEQFF TGTGCCATCAACGCGGGACAGGGTCTTAATGAGCAGTTCTTC
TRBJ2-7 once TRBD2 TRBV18 CASSPPRLAGGNEQYF TGTGCCAGCTCACCACCAAGACTAGCGGGGGGGAACGAGCAGTACTTC
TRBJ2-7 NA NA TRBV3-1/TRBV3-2 CASSQRGYFEGHEQYF TGTGCCAGCAGCCAAAGAGGGTATTTTGAGGGTCACGAGCAGTACTTC
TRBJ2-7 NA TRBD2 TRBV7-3 CASSRKLAVPNFTYEQYF TGTGCCAGCAGCCGAAAACTAGCGGTCCCGAATTTTACCTACGAGCAGTACTTC
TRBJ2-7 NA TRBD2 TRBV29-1 CSVGKKTRTSGWFMDSYEQYF TGCAGCGTGGGTAAGAAAACCCGGACTAGCGGATGGTTCATGGATTCCTACGAGCAGTACTTC
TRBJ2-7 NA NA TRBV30 CAFSGVFSYEQYF TGTGCCTTTTCAGGGGTGTTCTCCTACGAGCAGTACTTC
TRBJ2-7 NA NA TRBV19 CASSRAFLSYEQYF TGTGCCAGTAGTAGGGCCTTTCTCTCCTACGAGCAGTACTTC
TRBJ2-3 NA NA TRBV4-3 CASSQDPWGSLDTQYF TGCGCCAGCAGCCAAGACCCATGGGGCTCGCTTGATACGCAGTATTTT
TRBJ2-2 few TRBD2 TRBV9 CASSVALPSGDGRSGELFF TGTGCCAGCAGCGTAGCTCTTCCTAGCGGAGATGGTCGGTCCGGGGAGCTGTTTTTT
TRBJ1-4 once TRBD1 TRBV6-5 CASSLRGDSWEKLFF TGTGCCAGCAGCCTAAGGGGGGACAGTTGGGAAAAACTGTTTTTT
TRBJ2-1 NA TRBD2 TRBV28 CASSFPGLAGFYEQFF TGTGCCAGCAGTTTTCCGGGACTAGCGGGATTCTATGAGCAGTTCTTC
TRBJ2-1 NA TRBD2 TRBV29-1 CSVAAGRGYNEQFF TGCAGCGTTGCAGCGGGACGTGGCTACAATGAGCAGTTCTTC
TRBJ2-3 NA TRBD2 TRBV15 CATSRVGWASGNTDTQYF TGTGCCACCAGCAGAGTCGGTTGGGCTAGCGGTAACACAGATACGCAGTATTTT
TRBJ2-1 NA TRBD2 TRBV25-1 CASSESSGSYNEQFF TGTGCCAGCAGTGAATCCAGCGGGAGTTACAATGAGCAGTTCTTC
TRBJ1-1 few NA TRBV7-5 CARSLSYRYTEAFF TGTGCCAGAAGCTTGTCTTACAGGTACACTGAAGCTTTCTTT
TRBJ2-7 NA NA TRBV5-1 CASSLEAGYEQYF TGCGCCAGCAGCTTGGAAGCGGGTTACGAGCAGTACTTC
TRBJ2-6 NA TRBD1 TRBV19 CASSIMRDRGSGANVLTF TGTGCCAGTAGTATAATGAGGGACAGGGGCTCTGGGGCCAACGTCCTGACTTTC